The 2 T cell receptor beta chains presented below share a single source sample, sequenced in a study of blood T cell repertoires in COVID-19 (TCRdb year 2020). Libraries came from the immunoSEQ multiplex PCR assay. In its TCRdb copy, this immuneACCESS table keeps in-frame sequences only and misses some clones. Where compared with another copy, unresolved V genes explain less than half of these, and the others have no known cause. The sample table records fewer than 350,000 clones; approximately 87% of these occur just once. The top ten clonotypes cover approximately 12% of the sample. Sequencing input: peripheral blood. These receptor sequences come from a woman under 40 with COVID-19, enrolled during active disease.

In its sample, this clone was seen a few times. The V call is TRBV27, the J call TRBJ2-7; maybe TRBD2 (6 bases). Trimming pared 1 base from V and 4 bases from J, leaving 17 bases between. Germline CDR1 and CDR2: MNHEY and SMNVEV (reference sequence). The CDR3 runs 16 residues. The CDR3 DNA reads TGTGCCAGCAGTTTATTATCACCCGACAGCGGGTACGAGCAGTACTTC. This encodes CASSLLSPDSGYEQYF.

This clone was counted a single time. The V call is TRBV19, the J call TRBJ2-1, with 11 bases matching TRBD2. Unmatched junction bases numbered 6, after V lost 4 bases and J lost 7 bases. The CDR3 consists of 15 residues. CDR1 and CDR2 (germline): LNHDA, SQIVND (reference sequence). This CDR3 is CASSTGTSGVNEQFF. The CDR3 region has the DNA TGTGCCAGTAGTACGGGGACTAGCGGTGTTAATGAGCAGTTCTTC. The full variable domain, with the rest looked up from reference TRBV19 and TRBJ2-1, is DGGITQSPKYLFRKEGQNVTLSCEQNLNHDAMYWYRQDPGQGLRLIYYSQIVNDFQKGDIAEGYSVSREKKESFPLTVTSAQKNPTAFYLCASSTGTSGVNEQFFGPGTRLTVL.